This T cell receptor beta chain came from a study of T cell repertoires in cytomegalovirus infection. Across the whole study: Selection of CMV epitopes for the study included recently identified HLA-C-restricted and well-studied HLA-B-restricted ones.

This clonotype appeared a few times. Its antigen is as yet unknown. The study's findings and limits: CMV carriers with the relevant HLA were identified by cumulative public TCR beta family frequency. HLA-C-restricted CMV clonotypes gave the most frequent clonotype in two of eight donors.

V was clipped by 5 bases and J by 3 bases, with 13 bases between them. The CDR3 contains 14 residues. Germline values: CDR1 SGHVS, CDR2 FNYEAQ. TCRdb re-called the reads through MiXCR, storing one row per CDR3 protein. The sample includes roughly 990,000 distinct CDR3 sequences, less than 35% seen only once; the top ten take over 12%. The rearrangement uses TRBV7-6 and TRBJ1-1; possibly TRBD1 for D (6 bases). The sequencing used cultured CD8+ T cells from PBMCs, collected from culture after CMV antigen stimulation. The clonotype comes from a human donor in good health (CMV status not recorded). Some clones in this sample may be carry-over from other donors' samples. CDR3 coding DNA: TGTGCCAGCAGCCAACAGGGAGGGCACACTGAAGCTTTCTTT. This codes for CASSQQGGHTEAFF. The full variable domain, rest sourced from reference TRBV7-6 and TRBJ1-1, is GAGVSQSPRYKVTKRGQDVALRCDPISGHVSLYWYRQALGQGPEFLTYFNYEAQQDKSGLPNDRFSAERPEGSISTLTIQRTEQRDSAMYRCASSQQGGHTEAFFGQGTRLTVV.